This TCR beta chain was captured by sequencing in a study of blood T cell repertoires in COVID-19. Study context: Sites in the United States, Italy and Spain provided acute and convalescent COVID-19 samples. Nucleic acid was either cDNA or gDNA, and it came from T cells, B-cell-depleted T cells, or PBMCs.

This clone came up once. Original processing notes: Amplification with reference gene primers provided the estimates of nucleated cell counts. Sequenced by immunoSEQ multiplex PCR; TCRdb stores in-frame clones only, minus some. The V and J calls and the clone size are those of that table, but D and trimming were determined from the DNA. The sample carries approximately 270,000 clones, roughly four fifths recorded once. From germline, CDR1 is KGHSH and CDR2 LQKENI. This CDR3 spans 17 amino acids. V trimming: 0 bases; J trimming: 1 base; junction bases outside the gene matches: 0. The TCR sequence derives from a man older than 75 with acute or convalescent COVID-19. What was sequenced was peripheral blood. The genes are TRBV18 and TRBJ2-3; TRBD2 matches 14 bases. CDR3: CASSPPGLAGGTDTQYF. CDR3 nucleotides: TGTGCCAGCTCACCACCGGGACTAGCGGGGGGCACAGATACGCAGTATTTT.